The rows below give T cell receptor beta chains drawn from one sample of a study of T cell responses to AZD1222 COVID-19 vaccine. Data came from immunoSEQ multiplex PCR; TCRdb stores just in-frame clones and leaves some out. The sample contains 150,000 to 200,000 clones, approximately 86% of which appear only once. Sequencing used peripheral blood, obtained 28 days after the second AZD1222 dose. These receptors originate from an adult who received the AZD1222 COVID-19 vaccine. CDR3s include the opening cysteine and the closing phenylalanine or tryptophan. D genes are given only for firm matches. Clone size is not always given. Where it is, it says once, few, many or a class for expanded clones.

J gene: TRBJ2-3; V gene: TRBV5-4; clone size: -; D gene: -; CDR3 DNA: TGTGCCAGCAGCTTCACGGCAGATACGCAGTATTTT; CDR3 protein: CASSFTADTQYF
J gene: TRBJ2-1; V gene: TRBV30; clone size: -; D gene: -; CDR3 DNA: TGTGCCTGGACGACCATGAGTGAGCAGTTCTTC; CDR3 protein: CAWTTMSEQFF
J gene: TRBJ2-2; V gene: TRBV5-5; clone size: -; D gene: -; CDR3 DNA: TGTGCCAGCAGCTTGGCAACTGTCAGCGTCGGGGAGCTGTTTTTT; CDR3 protein: CASSLATVSVGELFF
J gene: TRBJ1-2; V gene: TRBV11-3; clone size: few; D gene: TRBD1; CDR3 DNA: TGTGCCAGCAGCCCACTGCCGGGACAGGTCGCCTATGGCTACACCTTC; CDR3 protein: CASSPLPGQVAYGYTF
J gene: TRBJ1-5; V gene: TRBV2; clone size: -; D gene: -; CDR3 DNA: TGTGCCAGCAGTGAGGGGAGGACAGATAGCAATCAGCCCCAGCATTTT; CDR3 protein: CASSEGRTDSNQPQHF
J gene: TRBJ2-3; V gene: TRBV4-2; clone size: once; D gene: TRBD2; CDR3 DNA: TGTGCCAGCAGCCAAGGAATGCTAGCGGGGACGACTAGCACAGATACGCAGTATTTT; CDR3 protein: CASSQGMLAGTTSTDTQYF
J gene: TRBJ2-2; V gene: TRBV10-3; clone size: -; D gene: -; CDR3 DNA: TGTGCCATCAGTGAGTCTACAGCGAACACCGGGGAGCTGTTTTTT; CDR3 protein: CAISESTANTGELFF
J gene: TRBJ2-5; V gene: TRBV5-8; clone size: -; D gene: -; CDR3 DNA: TGTGCCAGCAGCTTGGTCCTTACAGAGACCCAGTACTTC; CDR3 protein: CASSLVLTETQYF
J gene: TRBJ2-1; V gene: TRBV2; clone size: -; D gene: -; CDR3 DNA: TGTGCCAGCAGTGAAGTGTTTGAGCAGTTCTTC; CDR3 protein: CASSEVFEQFF
J gene: TRBJ1-1; V gene: TRBV7-9; clone size: -; D gene: -; CDR3 DNA: TGTGCCAGCAGCCAGCACAGTGTGTCGGCCACTGAAGCTTTCTTT; CDR3 protein: CASSQHSVSATEAFF
J gene: TRBJ1-1; V gene: TRBV5-4; clone size: -; D gene: TRBD1; CDR3 DNA: TGTGCCAGCAGCTTGGGACAGGGAAGGACTGAAGCTTTCTTT; CDR3 protein: CASSLGQGRTEAFF
J gene: TRBJ2-7; V gene: TRBV15; clone size: -; D gene: -; CDR3 DNA: TGTGCCACCAGCAGAGACCACTACGAGCAGTACTTC; CDR3 protein: CATSRDHYEQYF
J gene: TRBJ1-2; V gene: TRBV28; clone size: -; D gene: TRBD1; CDR3 DNA: TGTGCCAGCAGTCTTGGGACAGAGTTCGGCTACACCTTC; CDR3 protein: CASSLGTEFGYTF
J gene: TRBJ1-2; V gene: TRBV7-8; clone size: -; D gene: -; CDR3 DNA: TGTGCCAGCAGCTTAGGGGATACTAACTATGGCTACACCTTC; CDR3 protein: CASSLGDTNYGYTF
J gene: TRBJ2-3; V gene: TRBV9; clone size: -; D gene: -; CDR3 DNA: TGTGCCAGCAGCGTAGGAATTTTCACAGATACGCAGTATTTT; CDR3 protein: CASSVGIFTDTQYF
J gene: TRBJ2-2; V gene: TRBV6-5; clone size: -; D gene: TRBD1; CDR3 DNA: TGTGCCAGCAGTACAGGGGGCGCCGACACCGGGGAGCTGTTTTTT; CDR3 protein: CASSTGGADTGELFF
J gene: TRBJ2-3; V gene: TRBV28; clone size: few; D gene: TRBD2; CDR3 DNA: TGTGCCAGCAGTACCCCGACTAGCGGGGGGGCCTTTCTATACACAGATACGCAGTATTTT; CDR3 protein: CASSTPTSGGAFLYTDTQYF
J gene: TRBJ1-2; V gene: TRBV19; clone size: -; D gene: TRBD1; CDR3 DNA: TGTGCCAGTAGTATCGGGACAGGGGATGGCTACACCTTC; CDR3 protein: CASSIGTGDGYTF
J gene: TRBJ2-1; V gene: TRBV11-2; clone size: -; D gene: -; CDR3 DNA: TGTGCCAGCAGCTTGGCGACACGATACAATGAGCAGTTCTTC; CDR3 protein: CASSLATRYNEQFF
J gene: TRBJ1-2; V gene: TRBV27; clone size: -; D gene: TRBD1; CDR3 DNA: TGTGCCAGCAGTCCCGGGACAGGGAGTGGCTACACCTTC; CDR3 protein: CASSPGTGSGYTF
J gene: TRBJ2-1; V gene: TRBV19; clone size: -; D gene: TRBD2; CDR3 DNA: TGTGCCAGTAGTATGGAGGCGGGGGGATCCTACAATGAGCAGTTCTTC; CDR3 protein: CASSMEAGGSYNEQFF
J gene: TRBJ1-4; V gene: TRBV6-5; clone size: -; D gene: -; CDR3 DNA: TGTGCCAGCAGGCAGGGGTTTTATGAAAAACTGTTTTTT; CDR3 protein: CASRQGFYEKLFF
J gene: TRBJ1-3; V gene: TRBV29-1; clone size: -; D gene: TRBD1; CDR3 DNA: TGCAGCGTTGACCGGACAGGCTCTGGAAACACCATATATTTT; CDR3 protein: CSVDRTGSGNTIYF
J gene: TRBJ1-5; V gene: TRBV5-1; clone size: once; D gene: TRBD1; CDR3 DNA: TGCGCCAGCAGTTCCGGACAGGGGGGTAGCAATCAGCCCCAGCATTTT; CDR3 protein: CASSSGQGGSNQPQHF
J gene: TRBJ2-2; V gene: TRBV7-2; clone size: -; D gene: -; CDR3 DNA: TGTGCCAGCAGCTTGCGGGGCGGATTCACCGGGGAGCTGTTTTTT; CDR3 protein: CASSLRGGFTGELFF
J gene: TRBJ1-6; V gene: TRBV9; clone size: -; D gene: -; CDR3 DNA: TGTGCCAGCAAAAGGGGCGTTGGAAATTCACCCCTCCACTTT; CDR3 protein: CASKRGVGNSPLHF
J gene: TRBJ1-6; V gene: TRBV6-5; clone size: few; D gene: -; CDR3 DNA: TGTGCCAGCAGTAGCCCCGGGCCTAAGGATTCACCCCTCCACTTT; CDR3 protein: CASSSPGPKDSPLHF
J gene: TRBJ1-2; V gene: TRBV3-1/TRBV3-2; clone size: -; D gene: -; CDR3 DNA: TGTGCCAGCAGCCAAGATCGGGATGCCCCTAACTATGGCTACACCTTC; CDR3 protein: CASSQDRDAPNYGYTF
J gene: TRBJ1-3; V gene: TRBV5-1; clone size: -; D gene: -; CDR3 DNA: TGCGCCAGCAGCTTGGGTGGCAGCTCTGGAAACACCATATATTTT; CDR3 protein: CASSLGGSSGNTIYF
J gene: TRBJ1-5; V gene: TRBV2; clone size: -; D gene: TRBD1; CDR3 DNA: TGTGCCAGCAGGCCTAGCGGGACAGCCTTTGATCAGCCCCAGCATTTT; CDR3 protein: CASRPSGTAFDQPQHF
J gene: TRBJ1-1; V gene: TRBV7-2; clone size: -; D gene: -; CDR3 DNA: TGTGCCAGCAACCCGCCCCTCTGGAACACTGAAGCTTTCTTT; CDR3 protein: CASNPPLWNTEAFF
J gene: TRBJ2-1; V gene: TRBV10-3; clone size: -; D gene: TRBD2; CDR3 DNA: TGTGCCATCAGTTCCGTAGCGGGGGAAGACTACAATGAGCAGTTCTTC; CDR3 protein: CAISSVAGEDYNEQFF
J gene: TRBJ2-1; V gene: TRBV5-4; clone size: -; D gene: TRBD2; CDR3 DNA: TGTGCCAGCAGCCGCGGACTAGAACTGAATGAGCAGTTCTTC; CDR3 protein: CASSRGLELNEQFF
J gene: TRBJ1-5; V gene: TRBV19; clone size: once; D gene: -; CDR3 DNA: TGTGCCAGTAGTCAGCAGTCTAATCAGCCCCAGCATTTT; CDR3 protein: CASSQQSNQPQHF
J gene: TRBJ1-2; V gene: TRBV14; clone size: -; D gene: -; CDR3 DNA: TGTGCCAGCAGCCTAACAAATAACTATGGCTACACCTTC; CDR3 protein: CASSLTNNYGYTF
J gene: TRBJ1-5; V gene: TRBV2; clone size: -; D gene: -; CDR3 DNA: TGTGCCAGCAATAAAGAGATCAATCAGCCCCAGCATTTT; CDR3 protein: CASNKEINQPQHF
J gene: TRBJ2-7; V gene: TRBV4-3; clone size: -; D gene: TRBD1; CDR3 DNA: TGCGCCAGCAGCCACCGGGACAGGGGATCCTACGAGCAGTACTTC; CDR3 protein: CASSHRDRGSYEQYF
J gene: TRBJ1-6; V gene: TRBV14; clone size: -; D gene: -; CDR3 DNA: TGTGCCAGCAGCCAATTAGCACGGGGGAATAATTCACCCCTCCACTTT; CDR3 protein: CASSQLARGNNSPLHF
J gene: TRBJ1-1; V gene: TRBV7-2; clone size: -; D gene: TRBD1; CDR3 DNA: TGTGCCAGCAGCTCCTCAGGGGGCAAGGGGGCTTTCTTT; CDR3 protein: CASSSSGGKGAFF
J gene: TRBJ2-7; V gene: TRBV10-2; clone size: few; D gene: -; CDR3 DNA: TGCGCCACCTACAATACAGGGAGCTCCTACGAGCAGTACTTC; CDR3 protein: CATYNTGSSYEQYF
J gene: TRBJ1-2; V gene: TRBV6-5; clone size: -; D gene: -; CDR3 DNA: TGTGCCAGCAGTTACTCGGAACCGACCGTCTATGGCTACACCTTC; CDR3 protein: CASSYSEPTVYGYTF
J gene: TRBJ2-3; V gene: TRBV7-2; clone size: -; D gene: TRBD2; CDR3 DNA: TGTGCCAGCAGCTTAGATCAGAGTAGCGGGGTCACAGATACGCAGTATTTT; CDR3 protein: CASSLDQSSGVTDTQYF
J gene: TRBJ2-1; V gene: TRBV5-1; clone size: once; D gene: -; CDR3 DNA: TGCGCCAGCAGCTCGAACAATGAGCAGTTCTTC; CDR3 protein: CASSSNNEQFF
J gene: TRBJ2-2; V gene: TRBV30; clone size: -; D gene: TRBD2; CDR3 DNA: TGTGCCTGGACAAACGGGGGGGCGAGCACCGGGGAGCTGTTTTTT; CDR3 protein: CAWTNGGASTGELFF
J gene: TRBJ2-2; V gene: TRBV4-2; clone size: -; D gene: TRBD2; CDR3 DNA: TGTGCCAGCAGCCAGACTACCGAAGGGACTAGCGGGGGGTACGCCGGGGAGCTGTTTTTT; CDR3 protein: CASSQTTEGTSGGYAGELFF
J gene: TRBJ2-7; V gene: TRBV5-5; clone size: few; D gene: -; CDR3 DNA: TGTGCCAGCAGCCTGGGGCTGGGCACCTACGAGCAGTACTTC; CDR3 protein: CASSLGLGTYEQYF
J gene: TRBJ1-6; V gene: TRBV6-4; clone size: -; D gene: -; CDR3 DNA: TGTGCCAGCAGTGACCGCAGAGGGTCACCCCTCCACTTT; CDR3 protein: CASSDRRGSPLHF
J gene: TRBJ1-2; V gene: TRBV9; clone size: -; D gene: TRBD1; CDR3 DNA: TGTGCCAGCAGCGTAGGACAGGGTGGGTTCTCTAACTATGGCTACACCTTC; CDR3 protein: CASSVGQGGFSNYGYTF
J gene: TRBJ1-1; V gene: TRBV29-1; clone size: -; D gene: -; CDR3 DNA: TGCAGCGGCGGGGGCCTTGAAGCTTTCTTT; CDR3 protein: CSGGGLEAFF
J gene: TRBJ1-1; V gene: TRBV9; clone size: -; D gene: -; CDR3 DNA: TGTGCCAGCAGCGTAATGCAGGAAATGAACACTGAAGCTTTCTTT; CDR3 protein: CASSVMQEMNTEAFF
J gene: TRBJ1-3; V gene: TRBV19; clone size: -; D gene: TRBD1; CDR3 DNA: TGTGCCAGTAACGAGGACAGGGTAACTGGAAACACCATATATTTT; CDR3 protein: CASNEDRVTGNTIYF
J gene: TRBJ2-5; V gene: TRBV18; clone size: -; D gene: -; CDR3 DNA: TGTGCCAGCTCACCGGGACCCACAGAGACCCAGTACTTC; CDR3 protein: CASSPGPTETQYF